The next 2 T cell receptor beta chains were all read from a single sample in a study of shared clonotypes between healthy human individuals. Libraries were prepared by immunoSEQ multiplex PCR; TCRdb keeps only in-frame clonotypes and omits some of them. This sample has some 92,000 clones, with roughly 50% found just once. The sequencing input was PBMCs. The receptor set was obtained from a woman in her 40s in good health. Some clones in this sample may be carry-over from other donors' samples.

The chain employs TRBV30 and TRBJ1-1; D not resolved. Germline loops: CDR1 GTSNPN, CDR2 SVGIG (reference sequence). This CDR3 has 13 amino acids. V lost 1 base, J lost 3 bases, and 9 bases lay in between. Here the CDR3 DNA reads TGTGCCTGGAGTGCCACCGGGGACACTGAAGCTTTCTTT. It specifies CAWSATGDTEAFF.

The rearrangement links TRBV7-9 to TRBJ2-1; 8 bases are shared with TRBD2. Germline V gene data show CDR1 as SEHNR and CDR2 as FQNEAQ (reference sequence). The CDR3 runs to 14 residues. V dropped 6 bases and J dropped 10; count of bases not matched to a gene: 11. DNA of the CDR3: TGTGCCAGCAGTCGGGTAGCGGGAACTAGCGAGCAGTTCTTC. Translating gives CASSRVAGTSEQFF.